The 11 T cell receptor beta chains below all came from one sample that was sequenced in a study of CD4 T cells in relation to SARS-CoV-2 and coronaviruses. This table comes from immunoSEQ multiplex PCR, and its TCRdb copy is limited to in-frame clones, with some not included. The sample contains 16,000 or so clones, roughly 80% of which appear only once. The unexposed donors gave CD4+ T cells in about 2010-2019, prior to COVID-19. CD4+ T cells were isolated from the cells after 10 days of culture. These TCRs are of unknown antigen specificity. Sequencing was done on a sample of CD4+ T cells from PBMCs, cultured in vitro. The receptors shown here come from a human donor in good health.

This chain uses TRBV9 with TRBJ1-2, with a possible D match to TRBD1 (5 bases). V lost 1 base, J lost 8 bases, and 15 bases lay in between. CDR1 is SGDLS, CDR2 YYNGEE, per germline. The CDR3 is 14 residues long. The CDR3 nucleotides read TGTGCCAGCAGCGTAAGGGGTACGTTGAAAGGCTACACCTTC. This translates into CASSVRGTLKGYTF.

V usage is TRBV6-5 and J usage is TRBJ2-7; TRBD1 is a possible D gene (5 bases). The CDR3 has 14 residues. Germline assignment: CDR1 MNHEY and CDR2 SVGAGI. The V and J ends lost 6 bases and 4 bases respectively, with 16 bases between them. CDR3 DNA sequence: TGTGCCAGCAGAGTTAACGCGGCAGGGTACGAGCAGTACTTC. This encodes CASRVNAAGYEQYF.

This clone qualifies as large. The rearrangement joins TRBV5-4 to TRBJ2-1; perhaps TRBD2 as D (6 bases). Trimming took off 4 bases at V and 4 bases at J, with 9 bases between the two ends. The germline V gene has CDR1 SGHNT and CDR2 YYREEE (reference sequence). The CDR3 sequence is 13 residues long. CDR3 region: CASSLSGYNEQFF. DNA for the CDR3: TGTGCCAGCAGCCTTAGCGGTTACAATGAGCAGTTCTTC. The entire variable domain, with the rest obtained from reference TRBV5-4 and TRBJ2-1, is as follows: ETGVTQSPTHLIKTRGQQVTLRCSSQSGHNTVSWYQQALGQGPQFIFQYYREEENGRGNFPPRFSGLQFPNYSSELNVNALELDDSALYLCASSLSGYNEQFFGPGTRLTVL.

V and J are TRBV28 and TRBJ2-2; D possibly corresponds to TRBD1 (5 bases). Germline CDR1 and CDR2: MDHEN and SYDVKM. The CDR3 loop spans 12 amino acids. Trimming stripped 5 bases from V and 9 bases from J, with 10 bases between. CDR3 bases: TGTGCCAGCAGTCCAGGGTTACGGGAGCTGTTTTTT. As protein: CASSPGLRELFF.

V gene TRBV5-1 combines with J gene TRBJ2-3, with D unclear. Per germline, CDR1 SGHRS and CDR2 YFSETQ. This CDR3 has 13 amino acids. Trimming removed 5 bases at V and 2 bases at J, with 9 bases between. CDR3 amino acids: CASSPQVTDTQYF. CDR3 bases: TGCGCCAGCAGTCCCCAGGTCACAGATACGCAGTATTTT.

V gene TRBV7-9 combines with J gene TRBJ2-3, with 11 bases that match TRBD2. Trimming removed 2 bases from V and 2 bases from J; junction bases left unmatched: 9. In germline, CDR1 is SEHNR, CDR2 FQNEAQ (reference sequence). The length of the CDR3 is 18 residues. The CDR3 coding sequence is TGTGCCAGCAGCTTACCCCCGCGACTAGCGGGAAACACAGATACGCAGTATTTT. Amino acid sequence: CASSLPPRLAGNTDTQYF.

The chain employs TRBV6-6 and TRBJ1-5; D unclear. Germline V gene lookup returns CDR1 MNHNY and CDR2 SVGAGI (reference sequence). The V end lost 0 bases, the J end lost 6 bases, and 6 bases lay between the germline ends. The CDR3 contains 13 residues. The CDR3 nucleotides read TGTGCCAGCAGTTACTCAAGCGGTCAGCCCCAGCATTTT. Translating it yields CASSYSSGQPQHF.

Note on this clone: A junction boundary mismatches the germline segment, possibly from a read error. CDR3 residues: CASSEAWGGRF. CDR3 sequence (DNA): TGTGCCAGCAGTGAAGCTTGGGGCGGCCGCTTC. The rearrangement joins TRBV6-1 to TRBJ2-7, with a tentative D call TRBD1 (5 bases). There are 11 residues in the CDR3. Germline V gene data show CDR1 as MNHNS and CDR2 as SASEGT.

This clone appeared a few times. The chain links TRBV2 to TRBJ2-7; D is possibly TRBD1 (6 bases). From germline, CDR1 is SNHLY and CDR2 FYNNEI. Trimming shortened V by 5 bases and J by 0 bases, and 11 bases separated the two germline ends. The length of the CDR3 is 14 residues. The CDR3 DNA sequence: TGTGCCAGCAGTTTGCAGGGGTCCTCCTACGAGCAGTACTTC. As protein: CASSLQGSSYEQYF.

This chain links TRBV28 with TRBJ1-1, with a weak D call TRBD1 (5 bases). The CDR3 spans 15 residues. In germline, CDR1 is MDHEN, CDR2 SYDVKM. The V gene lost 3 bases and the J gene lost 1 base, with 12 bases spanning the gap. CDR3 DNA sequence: TGTGCCAGCAGTTTTATTAGGGGAGCGAACACTGAAGCTTTCTTT. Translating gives CASSFIRGANTEAFF.

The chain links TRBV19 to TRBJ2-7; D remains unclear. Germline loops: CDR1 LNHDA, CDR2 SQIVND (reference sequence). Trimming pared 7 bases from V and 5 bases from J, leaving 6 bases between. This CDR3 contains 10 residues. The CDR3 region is CASIRHEQYF. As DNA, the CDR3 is TGTGCCAGTATCAGACACGAGCAGTACTTC.